In its sample, the clone carrying this TCR beta chain was seen many times. Its antigen is unidentified. The source of the sample is a study of metastatic and nonmetastatic thyroid tumors. Study-level information: Repertoire data that came from the blood and tumor or nodule tissue of malignant and benign thyroid patients were compared. The study's findings and limits: In both blood and tumor samples, TCR beta diversity was reported significantly higher for malignant than benign nodules.

This CDR3 has 15 residues. Germline loops: CDR1 SGDLS, CDR2 YYNGEE. Trimming cost V 3 bases and J 9 bases; bases outside gene matches: 6. No treatment had been given to any patient before thyroid surgery. TCRdb re-called the PCR reads via MiXCR. The data contain about 25,000 clones, roughly 19% of them singletons. This TCR was sampled from a male donor with papillary thyroid cancer or a benign thyroid nodule (not recorded which). Some clones in this sample may be carry-over from other donors' samples. The gene calls are TRBV9 and TRBJ2-1; 13 bases align to TRBD2. The sequencing sample was made of blood. CDR3: CASSALAGGLGEQFF. CDR3 nucleotides: TGTGCCAGCAGCGCACTAGCGGGAGGGCTCGGTGAGCAGTTCTTC.